The source of this T cell receptor (beta chain) is a study of human T cells and chemical hapten exposure. One entry per CDR3 protein results from TCRdb running MiXCR on the 5' RACE reads. The sample lists 110,000 or so distinct CDR3 sequences, around 20% occurring once. Whole blood, unfractionated, served as the material for total RNA extraction. Only a few counts were recorded for this clonotype. The length of the CDR3 is 16 residues. J was trimmed by 4 bases and V by 4 bases; bases with no gene match: 9. Germline loops: CDR1 MNHEY, CDR2 SVGEGT. This chain uses TRBV6-2 or TRBV6-3 with TRBJ1-5, with 8 positions matching TRBD1. This TCR was sampled from a human donor in good health. CDR3 DNA sequence: TGTGCCAGCAGTTCTCGACAGGGGAAAGGGAATCAGCCCCAGCATTTT. Translation: CASSSRQGKGNQPQHF.